The source of this TCR beta chain is a study of blood T cells in healthy people across ages. The authors ran a second PCR of about 6 to 11 cycles using a sample-barcoded 5' primer and a J-beta primer mix. Each CDR3 protein is one row after TCRdb ran MiXCR on the 5' RACE reads. The data hold about 680,000 distinct CDR3 sequences, with around half observed a single time. CDR3 length: 15 residues. Losses at the gene ends were 0 bases for V and 3 bases for J; bases not matched to a gene: 5. Germline V CDR1 and CDR2: SGHRS, YFSETQ. This TCR derives from a woman aged 60-75 years in good health. Material: blood. V usage is TRBV5-1 and J usage is TRBJ2-5, with 7 bases matching TRBD1. CDR3 in DNA: TGCGCCAGCAGCTTGGAGGTTACAGGGGAAGAGACCCAGTACTTC. This gives the protein CASSLEVTGEETQYF.